The 5 T cell receptor beta chains given below trace back to one sample, sequenced in a study of early T cells in non-severe SARS-CoV-2 infection. MiXCR, applied by TCRdb to the 5' RACE reads, yields one record per CDR3 protein. The sample holds just under 65,000 distinct CDR3 sequences, roughly 9% seen once. The input for sequencing was whole blood, taken at baseline. The receptors were sampled from an adult who was a healthcare worker with PCR-confirmed SARS-CoV-2 infection or an uninfected control (not recorded which).

This clonotype was seen only a few times. This chain joins TRBV19 and TRBJ1-4; a possible D gene is TRBD1 (5 bases). CDR3 length equals 16 residues. Trimming pared 7 bases from V and 5 bases from J, leaving 20 bases between. The V gene's germline CDR1 is LNHDA and CDR2 SQIVND (reference sequence). CDR3 region: CASTSTPGRRNEKLFF. CDR3 DNA sequence: TGTGCCAGTACCTCTACCCCGGGACGGAGAAATGAAAAACTGTTTTTT.

The chain uses TRBV9 and TRBJ2-2; TRBD1 agrees at 11 bases. The trim removed 6 bases at V and 5 bases at J, leaving 6 bases unmatched. Germline V gene sequence: CDR1 SGDLS, CDR2 YYNGEE. This CDR3 is 15 amino acids long. As DNA, the CDR3 is TGTGCCAGCACCCGGGACAGGGGGACAACCGGGGAGCTGTTTTTT. Translating it yields CASTRDRGTTGELFF.

About this clonotype: One end of the junction fails to match germline, which may point to a read error. The genes are TRBV20-1 and TRBJ1-6; D may be TRBD1 (6 bases). From germline, CDR1 is DFQATT and CDR2 SNEGSKA (reference sequence). This CDR3 region has 13 residues. Here the CDR3 DNA reads TGCAGAGCTAGAACAGGGACTAATTCACCCCTCCACTTT. This sequence encodes CRARTGTNSPLHF.

This chain joins TRBV29-1 and TRBJ2-7, with a weak D call TRBD2 (5 bases). The CDR3 has 13 residues. CDR1 SQVTM and CDR2 ANQGSEA come from the germline V gene. V was pared by 5 bases and J by 0 bases, with 11 bases between. The CDR3 here is CSVIKRSSYEQYF. The CDR3 bases are TGCAGCGTTATCAAGCGGAGCTCCTACGAGCAGTACTTC.

This chain connects TRBV5-3 to TRBJ2-3, with D perhaps TRBD2 (6 bases). TRBV5-3 is designated an ORF whose function remains uncertain. Between the trimmed V and J ends, which lost 5 bases and 3 bases, there was a span of 22 bases. This CDR3 region has 17 residues. CDR3 coding DNA: TGTGCCAGAAGTCCTAGCGCCCGCCGCCGAGATACAGATACGCAGTATTTT. Translating it yields CARSPSARRRDTDTQYF.